The source of this T cell receptor (beta chain) is a study of pediatric ulcerative colitis. One to two pinch biopsies were taken from the rectum during colonoscopy. Deletions cut 5 bases from V and 0 bases from J, with 8 bases between. The CDR3 spans 15 residues. From germline, CDR1 is SGHTA and CDR2 FQGNSA. The table came from immunoSEQ multiplex PCR; TCRdb's copy has only in-frame clones and leaves some out. This table holds about 16,000 clones, more than 75% found once. This clone has only a few counts. The antigen is unknown. Whole-study findings and limits: Repertoires came from total lymphocyte DNA, so rare subsets like regulatory T cells may be missed.

The sample consisted of gut tissue. This sequence was found in a boy younger than 18 who was a control in a study of pediatric ulcerative colitis. This chain uses TRBV7-2 with TRBJ2-6; D is ambiguous. CDR3 loop: CASSPMISGANVLTF. In DNA, the CDR3 is TGTGCCAGCAGCCCCATGATCTCTGGGGCCAACGTCCTGACTTTC.